This T cell receptor (beta chain) was identified during a study of T cells in Graves' hyperthyroidism and ophthalmopathy (dated by TCRdb to the late 2010s). In terms of the full investigation: Peripheral blood was collected at initial diagnosis, before any treatment. Whether ophthalmopathy could be predicted prospectively was tested in an independent validation cohort made up of 18 to 20 hyperthyroidism patients plus 17 patients who later progressed to ophthalmopathy. The paper describes TCR Vbeta CDR3 sequencing of 140 or so peripheral blood samples, made up of some 42 ophthalmopathy patients, over 70 hyperthyroidism patients and 17 progressor patients. In addition, the study compared T-cell repertoires in thyroid tissue and in blood from a handful of Graves' hyperthyroidism patients. To identify distinguishing TCR V-J signatures, a discovery cohort of around 98 patients was used, comprising some 43 with Graves' ophthalmopathy and around 60 with stable Graves' hyperthyroidism. For training and testing, the 80 to 100 patients in the discovery cohort were randomly divided in a 7:3 ratio. After blood sampling, hyperthyroidism patients were treated with methimazole at a starting dose of 30 mg daily, and ophthalmopathy patients were treated with high-dose intravenous methylprednisolone. Broad study findings and their caveats: In validation, the model predicted progression to ophthalmopathy with around 71% sensitivity and roughly 72% specificity, a median of around 6.6 months before onset. Most expanded thyroid clonotypes (frequency above 0.001) were also detected in blood, suggesting blood repertoires may reflect thyroid immune responses. A model built on a 13 V-J signature distinguished ophthalmopathy from stable hyperthyroidism, reaching around 88% sensitivity and 81% to 83% specificity in cross-validation and 80%/75% in testing. No statistical method was used to set the sample size in advance, and investigators knew the group allocation.

The CDR3 starts with the cysteine, ends with the phenylalanine, and has 17 residues. Just CDR3 DNA is preserved here, 51 bases in frame from base 1. The V end gives up 5 bases and the J end 3 bases, leaving 13 bases in the junction not matched to a gene. CDR1 and CDR2 were assigned from the germline V gene as MDHEN and SYDVKM. This clonotype was seen many times. Its antigen specificity is not known. The input lacks base qualities; no much larger clone sits a single base away. In the ophthalmopathy patients, disease was moderately to severely active, with a Clinical Activity Score of 3 or more, a NOSPECS grade of 4 or more, and a duration of less than 3 months. Exclusion was applied to patients with uncontrolled infections, other autoimmune diseases, pregnancy or lactation. Diagnoses were established on the basis of clinical symptoms, serum thyroxine and TRAb, thyroid ultrasound, and orbital computed tomography. Ficoll-Paque density gradient centrifugation was used to isolate PBMCs from under 11 ml of fresh peripheral blood. Total RNA was extracted using Trizol reagent, and RNA quality was assessed on an Agilent 2100 Bioanalyzer.

TCR beta CDR3 regions were amplified from RNA transcripts. The TCR CDR3 was subjected to a first round of RT-PCR using the HTBI primer set and the Qiagen OneStep RT-PCR kit. A second multiplex PCR round built the libraries, followed by size selection and purification. The libraries were sequenced on an Illumina HiSeq2000 using paired-end 100 bp reads. As for how the authors treated the data: SOAPnuke was used to process the raw data, removing reads that contained adapters or uncalled bases, had a mean Phred below 15, or lacked an exact match to the constant primer or identifier. COPE v1.2.5 was used to merge high-quality paired reads, and clonotypes were defined as unique nucleotide sequences. MiTCR v1.1 was used to align the clonotypes against IMGT TRBV, TRBD and TRBJ reference segments. Only V-J combinations with frequency above 0.0001, covering about 99% of repertoires, were analysed. A TCS score was defined as the ratio of F50 (clonal expansion) to E x V (chaos), with BLOSUM62-based TCRdist applied between CDR3 peptides within each V-J. Welch's t-statistics and random forest reduced just over 500 V-J features to 10 to 15, which were used in a naive Bayes classifier (R e1071). TCRdb handled the public reads itself, with Q25 trimming in fastp and clone calling in MiXCR, and kept productive beta chains. Rows with one shared CDR3 protein collapse into an entry with the most common genes and DNA. Clone size and V and J calls follow TCRdb, not the original study. The sample yields a few hundred thousand distinct CDR3 sequences; roughly 14% were counted once. The ten largest make up about 19% of the sample.

The receptor's source is a woman aged 25-40 years with Graves' ophthalmopathy. The receptor chain draws on TRBV28 and TRBJ2-4, and 7 junction bases match TRBD2. The specimen sequenced was blood. The nucleotide sequence reads as follows: TGTGCCAGCAGTCCCCCTTCGTTTGGGGGGGGCAAAAACATTCAGTACTTC. Its coded protein is CASSPPSFGGGKNIQYF.